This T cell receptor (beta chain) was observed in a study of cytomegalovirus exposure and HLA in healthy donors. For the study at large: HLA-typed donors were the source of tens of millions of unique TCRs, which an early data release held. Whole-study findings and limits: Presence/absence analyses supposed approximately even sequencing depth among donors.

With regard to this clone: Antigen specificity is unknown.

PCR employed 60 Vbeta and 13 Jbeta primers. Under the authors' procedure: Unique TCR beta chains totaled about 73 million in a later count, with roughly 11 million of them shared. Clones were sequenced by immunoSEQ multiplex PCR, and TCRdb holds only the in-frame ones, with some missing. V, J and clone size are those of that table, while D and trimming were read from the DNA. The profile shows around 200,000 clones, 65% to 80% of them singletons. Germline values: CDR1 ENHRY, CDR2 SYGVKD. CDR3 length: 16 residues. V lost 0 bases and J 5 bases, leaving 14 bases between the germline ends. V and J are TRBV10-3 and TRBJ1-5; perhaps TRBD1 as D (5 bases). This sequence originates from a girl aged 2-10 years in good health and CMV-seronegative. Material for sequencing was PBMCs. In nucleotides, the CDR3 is TGTGCCATCAGTGAGTCAGTGACAGAGAAACATCAGCCCCAGCATTTT. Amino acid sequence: CAISESVTEKHQPQHF.